The 28 T cell receptor beta chains in this list originate from one sample, sequenced in a study of response to subunit inactivated influenza vaccine. TCRdb redid the calling of the RT-PCR reads with MiXCR, one entry per CDR3 protein. The repertoire consists of approximately 290,000 distinct CDR3 sequences, with roughly 22% occurring once and the leading ten covering 9% to 12%. The sample consisted of PBMCs from blood, taken about 20 months after vaccination. The receptors derive from a man between 50 and 69 years old who received an inactivated influenza vaccine.

Many counts were recorded for this clonotype. This chain uses TRBV12-3 or TRBV12-4 with TRBJ1-5, with D maybe TRBD1 (5 bases). V was clipped by 6 bases and J by 5 bases, with 14 bases between them. This CDR3 spans 14 amino acids. CDR3 sequence reads: CASSSRDFYQPQHF. Written as DNA, the CDR3 is TGTGCCAGCAGCTCTCGGGACTTTTATCAGCCCCAGCATTTT.

This clonotype came up a few times. V is TRBV28 and J is TRBJ2-7; no clear D. Between the trimmed V and J ends, which lost 7 bases and 5 bases, there was a span of 9 bases. This CDR3 region has 11 residues. Germline CDR1 reads MDHEN; CDR2 reads SYDVKM. CDR3 loop: CASKVFHEQYF. The CDR3 bases are TGTGCCAGCAAGGTTTTCCACGAGCAGTACTTC.

The chain couples TRBV5-1 to TRBJ2-2; D is unresolved. The CDR3 contains 13 residues. The germline V gene encodes CDR1 SGHRS and CDR2 YFSETQ. V was clipped by 5 bases and J by 5 bases, with 10 bases between them. Here the CDR3 DNA reads TGCGCCAGCAGTTCAAAGGATACCGGGGAGCTGTTTTTT. Its translation: CASSSKDTGELFF.

This clonotype occurred many times. This chain joins TRBV12-3 or TRBV12-4 and TRBJ2-7; D is possibly TRBD1 or TRBD2 (5 bases each). V dropped 5 bases and J dropped 2 bases, with 16 bases sitting between them. This CDR3 spans 15 amino acids. The CDR3 bases are TGTGCCAGCAGTAACCGATCGGGACGAACCTACGAGCAGTACTTC. Residues: CASSNRSGRTYEQYF.

This clonotype was observed a few times. This chain links TRBV7-9 with TRBJ1-1, with D unresolved. The V gene's germline CDR1 is SEHNR and CDR2 FQNEAQ (reference sequence). The CDR3 has 13 residues. The ends were cut back, 2 bases at V and 3 bases at J, with 7 bases in the middle. In DNA form, the CDR3 reads TGTGCCAGCAGCTTAAGGGAATACACTGAAGCTTTCTTT. Translating it yields CASSLREYTEAFF.

This chain joins TRBV4-2 and TRBJ1-5; D is ambiguous. CDR1 and CDR2 (germline): LGHNA, YNFKEQ. The CDR3 runs 17 residues. Trimming shortened V by 1 base and J by 0 bases, and 13 bases separated the two germline ends. CDR3 nucleotides: TGTGCCAGCAGCCAAGTAGGCGCAGCCGATAGCAATCAGCCCCAGCATTTT. Amino acid sequence: CASSQVGAADSNQPQHF.

There are many counts of this clonotype. V gene TRBV2 combines with J gene TRBJ1-5; D is possibly TRBD1 (5 bases). The CDR3 contains 15 residues. Germline lookup yields CDR1 SNHLY and CDR2 FYNNEI. V lost 3 bases and J 2 bases, leaving 11 bases between the germline ends. The CDR3 loop is CASSDGTRGNQPQHF. The CDR3 DNA follows: TGTGCCAGCAGTGATGGGACGCGTGGCAATCAGCCCCAGCATTTT.

This clonotype came up many times. The CDR3 protein is CASSLGDAAEQYF. Here the CDR3 DNA reads TGTGCCAGCAGCTTAGGGGACGCGGCAGAGCAGTACTTC. The rearrangement joins TRBV7-8 to TRBJ2-7, with D perhaps matching TRBD1 or TRBD2 (5 bases each). Germline loops: CDR1 SGHVS, CDR2 FQNEAQ. With 1 base removed from V and 7 bases from J, the gap between germline ends came to 11 bases. This CDR3 is 13 amino acids long.

This clonotype was counted only a few times. This sequence joins TRBV6-2 or TRBV6-3 and TRBJ1-6; D remains unclear. CDR3 length equals 16 residues. CDR1 is MNHEY, CDR2 SVGEGT, per germline. Trimming took 0 bases from V and 7 from J, leaving 13 bases between them. The chain's CDR3 is CASSYSDPSRNSPLHF. In DNA, the CDR3 is TGTGCCAGCAGTTACTCGGACCCGTCCAGGAATTCACCCCTCCACTTT.

This chain connects TRBV29-1 to TRBJ2-2; no clear D gene. The CDR3 spans 10 residues. Germline loops: CDR1 SQVTM, CDR2 ANQGSEA. Trimming shortened V by 6 bases and J by 3 bases, and 2 bases separated the two germline ends. CDR3 coding DNA: TGCAGCGTATACACCGGGGAGCTGTTTTTT. Residues: CSVYTGELFF.

The chain employs TRBV10-3 and TRBJ1-3, with D uncertain. V shed 2 bases and J shed 8 bases, with 16 bases lying between them. Germline CDR1 is ENHRY and CDR2 is SYGVKD. This CDR3 contains 15 residues. CDR3 DNA sequence: TGTGCCATCAGTGAGCTAGGACCTTTGGTGGACACCATATATTTT. It yields the protein CAISELGPLVDTIYF.

The chain is built from TRBV5-6 and TRBJ2-3, with D perhaps TRBD2 (7 bases). Germline-derived CDR1 and CDR2 are SGHDT and YYEEEE. The CDR3 spans 16 residues. With 4 bases removed from V and 4 bases from J, the gap between germline ends came to 19 bases. The CDR3 DNA reads as TGTGCCAGCAGCCCGCTGACGGGGGGCCTTCCAGATACGCAGTATTTT. Translating it yields CASSPLTGGLPDTQYF. The complete variable domain, with remaining parts taken from reference TRBV5-6 and TRBJ2-3, reads DAGVTQSPTHLIKTRGQQVTLRCSPKSGHDTVSWYQQALGQGPQFIFQYYEEEERQRGNFPDRFSGHQFPNYSSELNVNALLLGDSALYLCASSPLTGGLPDTQYFGPGTRLTVL.

There are a few counts of this clonotype. The rearrangement links TRBV9 to TRBJ2-1; possible D gene TRBD2, 5 bases. The CDR3 covers 12 residues. The V gene lost 0 bases and the J gene lost 12 bases, with 10 bases spanning the gap. CDR1 and CDR2 (germline): SGDLS, YYNGEE. The CDR3 region is CASSVEFGMQFF. In DNA, the CDR3 is TGTGCCAGCAGCGTAGAGTTCGGGATGCAGTTCTTC.

This sequence joins TRBV18 and TRBJ2-3, with 10 bases matching TRBD2. This CDR3 is built from 16 residues. Germline CDR1 is KGHSH and CDR2 is LQKENI. V gave up 0 bases and J gave up 9 bases; unmatched junction bases: 9. The CDR3 is CASSPPATSGMLTQYF. The CDR3, as DNA: TGTGCCAGCTCACCACCGGCCACTAGCGGGATGTTAACGCAGTATTTT.

This clonotype was seen ten or more times. The V gene is TRBV7-8, the J gene TRBJ1-4; D gene ambiguous. The V end lost 1 base, the J end lost 7 bases, and 7 bases lay between the germline ends. CDR3 length: 13 amino acids. Germline V CDR1 and CDR2: SGHVS, FQNEAQ. The CDR3 region has the DNA TGTGCCAGCAGCTTAGAAGGGAGTGAAAAACTGTTTTTT. This gives the protein CASSLEGSEKLFF.

This clonotype was seen more than once but under ten times. The rearrangement joins TRBV20-1 to TRBJ1-1, with D tentatively TRBD1 (5 bases). Germline assignment: CDR1 DFQATT and CDR2 SNEGSKA (reference sequence). This CDR3 comprises 11 residues. V shed 6 bases and J shed 9 bases, with 14 bases lying between them. CDR3 protein: CSAHGSGKAFF. The CDR3 DNA follows: TGCAGTGCCCACGGGTCAGGGAAAGCTTTCTTT.

This clonotype was counted many times. This chain connects TRBV4-3 to TRBJ1-1; a possible D gene is TRBD1 (6 bases). This CDR3 spans 14 amino acids. V was clipped by 0 bases and J by 4 bases, with 9 bases between them. The germline V gene encodes CDR1 LGHNA and CDR2 YSLEER. This CDR3 reads CASSQDAGATEAFF. CDR3 coding DNA: TGCGCCAGCAGCCAAGATGCAGGGGCCACTGAAGCTTTCTTT.

This sequence joins TRBV6-1 and TRBJ2-7, with 7 bases that match TRBD1. Per the germline V gene, CDR1 is MNHNS and CDR2 is SASEGT. The CDR3 runs 14 residues. V shed 2 bases, J shed 1 base, and the junction held 2 bases outside the gene matches. The CDR3, as DNA: TGTGCCAGCAGTGAAACGACAGGGTCCTACGAGCAGTACTTC. This encodes CASSETTGSYEQYF.

The chain couples TRBV28 to TRBJ2-7, with TRBD1 as a possible D gene (6 bases). The V gene lost 4 bases and the J gene lost 8 bases, with 12 bases spanning the gap. Germline loops: CDR1 MDHEN, CDR2 SYDVKM. The CDR3 is made up of 12 amino acids. The CDR3 DNA follows: TGTGCCAGCAGTTCCATGCAGGGGAAGCAGTACTTC. Protein product: CASSSMQGKQYF.

The chain has TRBV7-2 and TRBJ1-2; no clear D gene. This CDR3 has 14 amino acids. Trimming cost V 5 bases and J 4 bases, with 14 bases left between them. Germline loops: CDR1 SGHTA, CDR2 FQGNSA. Here the CDR3 reads CASSITPVGYGYTF. CDR3 nucleotide sequence: TGTGCCAGCAGCATCACCCCAGTAGGCTATGGCTACACCTTC.

V gene TRBV7-9 combines with J gene TRBJ2-1; maybe TRBD2 (6 bases). V lost 4 bases, J lost 0 bases, and 13 bases lay in between. The germline CDR1 and CDR2 sequences are SEHNR and FQNEAQ (reference sequence). This CDR3 has 16 residues. The CDR3 nucleotides are TGTGCCAGCAGCTACCAACTTAGCGGCTCCTACAATGAGCAGTTCTTC. Translation gives CASSYQLSGSYNEQFF. The full variable domain, completed using reference TRBV7-9 and TRBJ2-1, is DTGVSQNPRHKITKRGQNVTFRCDPISEHNRLYWYRQTLGQGPEFLTYFQNEAQLEKSRLLSDRFSAERPKGSFSTLEIQRTEQGDSAMYLCASSYQLSGSYNEQFFGPGTRLTVL.

V is TRBV30 and J is TRBJ1-5; 7 nucleotides line up with TRBD1. This CDR3 comprises 13 residues. V shed 2 bases, J shed 7 bases, and the junction held 5 bases outside the gene matches. Per germline, CDR1 GTSNPN and CDR2 SVGIG (reference sequence). This CDR3 is CAWSHRGRQPQHF. DNA for the CDR3: TGTGCCTGGAGTCACAGGGGAAGGCAGCCCCAGCATTTT. Full variable domain (outside the CDR3, taken from reference TRBV30 and TRBJ1-5): SQTIHQWPATLVQPVGSPLSLECTVEGTSNPNLYWYRQAAGRGLQLLFYSVGIGQISSEVPQNLSASRPQDRQFILSSKKLLLSDSGFYLCAWSHRGRQPQHFGDGTRLSIL.

This clonotype was counted many times. For the CDR3, the DNA is TGTGCCAGCAGCCGGGGAACCGGGGAGCTGTTTTTT. Protein: CASSRGTGELFF. The chain has TRBV3-1 and TRBJ2-2; D gene ambiguous. The CDR3 spans 12 residues. CDR1 and CDR2 (germline): LGHDT, YNNKEL (reference sequence). V was pared by 4 bases and J by 5 bases, with 5 bases between. Full variable domain (rest looked up from reference TRBV3-1 and TRBJ2-2): DTAVSQTPKYLVTQMGNDKSIKCEQNLGHDTMYWYKQDSKKFLKIMFSYNNKELIINETVPNRFSPKSPDKAHLNLHINSLELGDSAVYFCASSRGTGELFFGEGSRLTVL.

Ten or more counts support this clonotype. The chain has TRBV6-2 or TRBV6-3 and TRBJ1-2, with a weak D call TRBD1 (6 bases). V was trimmed by 8 bases and J by 6 bases, leaving 13 bases between them. CDR3 length equals 12 residues. Germline CDR1 and CDR2: MNHEY and SVGEGT. Written as DNA, the CDR3 is TGTGCCAGCTCTGACAGGACCGATGGCTACACCTTC. Encoded protein: CASSDRTDGYTF.

This clonotype was seen a few times. This sequence joins TRBV5-1 and TRBJ2-1, with 7 bases identical to TRBD2. Germline V gene lookup returns CDR1 SGHRS and CDR2 YFSETQ. With V trimmed by 4 bases and J by 7 bases, 8 bases remained unmatched. The CDR3 spans 14 residues. The CDR3 DNA reads as TGCGCCAGCAGCCCGCGATTCGGGGGGAATGAGCAGTTCTTC. Protein sequence: CASSPRFGGNEQFF.

This clonotype occurred a few times. The chain links TRBV7-8 to TRBJ2-7, with 10 nucleotides matching TRBD1. This CDR3 is built from 13 residues. V lost 5 bases and J lost 6; bases outside the gene matches: 4. Germline V gives CDR1 SGHVS, CDR2 FQNEAQ. CDR3 bases: TGTGCCAGCAGCCCGGGGACAGGGGTCGAGCAGTACTTC. It encodes CASSPGTGVEQYF.

This rearrangement joins TRBV3-1 to TRBJ2-2; D perhaps matches TRBD2 (5 bases). Germline-derived CDR1 and CDR2 are LGHDT and YNNKEL (reference sequence). V was cut by 2 bases and J by 4 bases, with 20 bases left in between. The CDR3 length is 18 residues. CDR3 protein: CASSQRFLIERATGELFF. The CDR3 DNA reads TGTGCCAGCAGCCAAAGGTTTTTAATCGAGAGGGCCACCGGGGAGCTGTTTTTT.

Remarks on this clonotype: A single base separates this from a much larger clone, so it may be a read error. A read error is likely, as this CDR3 ends without the conserved phenylalanine or tryptophan. The chain has TRBV4-3 and TRBJ1-1; no clear D gene. Trimming took 4 bases from V and 5 from J, leaving 11 bases between them. This CDR3 contains 13 residues. In germline, CDR1 is LGHNA, CDR2 YSLEER. CDR3 protein: CASSPGGRTEAFC. The DNA for the CDR3 is TGCGCCAGCAGCCCGGGTGGGCGGACTGAAGCTTTCTGT.